One sample yielded the 31 T cell receptor beta chains listed below, sequenced in a study of early T cells in non-severe SARS-CoV-2 infection. A single record per CDR3 protein comes from TCRdb applying MiXCR to the 5' RACE reads. The profile covers about 22,000 distinct CDR3 sequences, with 4% to 5% appearing a single time and roughly 15% taken by the ten largest. Input material: whole blood. Receptors were obtained from an adult who was a healthcare worker with PCR-confirmed SARS-CoV-2 infection or an uninfected control (not recorded which).

This clonotype was seen a few times. The chain employs TRBV20-1 and TRBJ2-2; D unresolved. CDR1 DFQATT and CDR2 SNEGSKA come from the germline V gene (reference sequence). V lost 3 bases and J lost 5, with 10 bases in between. This CDR3 has 13 amino acids. The CDR3 DNA sequence: TGCAGTGCTAGTCCTCGTGGTACCGGGGAGCTGTTTTTT. Translating it yields CSASPRGTGELFF.

Details on this clonotype: A clone one base away is much larger, so this may be a read error. The chain carries TRBV18 and TRBJ1-2; a possible D gene is TRBD1 (6 bases). The germline gives CDR1 KGHSH, CDR2 LQKENI. The CDR3 has 16 amino acids. This chain's CDR3 is CVSSPGTGTEGYGYTF. The DNA for the CDR3 is TGTGTCAGCTCACCAGGAACAGGGACGGAAGGCTATGGCTACACCTTC.

There are many counts of this clonotype. The chain has TRBV20-1 and TRBJ1-6; TRBD1 agrees at 7 bases. V gave up 5 bases and J gave up 8 bases; unmatched junction bases: 3. CDR3 length equals 12 residues. Germline-derived CDR1 and CDR2 are DFQATT and SNEGSKA (reference sequence). The CDR3 nucleotides read TGCAGTGCTCTTACAGGGGATTCACCCCTCCACTTT. It is translated as CSALTGDSPLHF.

This clonotype was found many times. V usage is TRBV20-1 and J usage is TRBJ2-7; TRBD2 is a possible D gene (6 bases). This CDR3 has 11 residues. V lost 4 bases and J lost 4, with 8 bases in between. CDR1 and CDR2 (germline): DFQATT, SNEGSKA (reference sequence). This CDR3 reads CSANREYEQYF. CDR3 bases: TGCAGTGCTAACCGGGAGTACGAGCAGTACTTC.

This clonotype was counted ten times or more. V gene TRBV7-2 combines with J gene TRBJ1-6; a possible D gene is TRBD1 (5 bases). The CDR3 spans 14 residues. V lost 1 base and J lost 9, with 10 bases in between. Germline values: CDR1 SGHTA, CDR2 FQGNSA. The CDR3, as DNA: TGTGCCAGCAGCTTAGAAGGGGTTGGTTCACCCCTCCACTTT. It is translated as CASSLEGVGSPLHF.

This clonotype was recorded at least ten times. The chain employs TRBV18 and TRBJ1-2; 9 nucleotides agree with TRBD1. J lost 3 bases, V lost 2 bases, and 4 bases had no gene match. Looked up from germline, CDR1 is KGHSH and CDR2 is LQKENI. The CDR3 has 15 amino acids. The CDR3 bases are TGTGCCAGCTCACCAAATGGGGACAGGGACTATGGCTACACCTTC. Amino acid sequence: CASSPNGDRDYGYTF. Based on the CDR3 plus reference TRBV18 and TRBJ1-2, the full variable domain is NAGVMQNPRHLVRRRGQEARLRCSPMKGHSHVYWYRQLPEEGLKFMVYLQKENIIDESGMPKERFSAEFPKEGPSILRIQQVVRGDSAAYFCASSPNGDRDYGYTFGSGTRLTVV.

This rearrangement joins TRBV5-4 to TRBJ2-3; TRBD2 matches at 7 bases. Germline CDR1 is SGHNT and CDR2 is YYREEE (reference sequence). V lost 6 bases and J lost 0; bases outside the gene matches: 4. This CDR3 has 14 residues. The CDR3 region has the DNA TGTGCCAGCAACGGGGGGATCAGCACAGATACGCAGTATTTT. Protein: CASNGGISTDTQYF.

This clonotype qualifies as medium-sized. The V call is TRBV12-5, the J call TRBJ2-7; 8 bases map to TRBD1. Per germline, CDR1 LGHNT and CDR2 FRNRAP. The CDR3 is 16 amino acids. V was clipped by 0 bases and J by 2 bases; unmatched bases: 6. The DNA of the CDR3 is TGTGCTAGTGGTTTGGTACTTGGACAGGGAACCTACGAGCAGTACTTC. Translation gives CASGLVLGQGTYEQYF.

There are many counts of this clonotype. The rearrangement joins TRBV2 to TRBJ2-3; D not resolved. CDR1 SNHLY and CDR2 FYNNEI come from the germline V gene. The V and J ends lost 6 bases and 4 bases respectively, with 11 bases between them. There are 13 residues in the CDR3. The CDR3 sequence: CASSLDWADTQYF. In nucleotides, the CDR3 is TGTGCCAGCAGCCTCGACTGGGCAGATACGCAGTATTTT.

This clonotype turned up a few times. V and J are TRBV7-2 and TRBJ2-5, with D unresolved. Germline lookup yields CDR1 SGHTA and CDR2 FQGNSA. Trimming removed 5 bases from V and 7 bases from J, with 8 bases in between. This CDR3 comprises 11 residues. The CDR3 spells CASSMKRTQYF. The DNA of the CDR3 is TGTGCCAGCAGCATGAAGAGGACCCAGTACTTC.

This clonotype was detected ten times or more. The CDR3 DNA follows: TGCGCCAGCAGCTTGGCCGGGACAGCCTACGAGCAGTACTTC. Protein sequence: CASSLAGTAYEQYF. The chain is built from TRBV5-1 and TRBJ2-7, with TRBD1 identical over 7 bases. CDR3 length: 14 residues. CDR1 and CDR2 (germline): SGHRS, YFSETQ. The J segment lost 2 bases and the V segment lost 0 bases, leaving 2 bases of the junction unmatched.

This clonotype has a count of ten or more. The V call is TRBV30, the J call TRBJ2-2, with 11 positions matching TRBD1. This CDR3 has 15 residues. V gave up 2 bases and J gave up 6 bases; unmatched junction bases: 5. Germline V lookup: CDR1 GTSNPN, CDR2 SVGIG (reference sequence). The CDR3 nucleotides are TGTGCCTGGAGTACGGGACAGGGGGTGGCCGGGGAGCTGTTTTTT. Encoded protein: CAWSTGQGVAGELFF.

The V and J genes are TRBV19 and TRBJ2-2, with D perhaps assigned TRBD1 or TRBD2 (5 bases each). The CDR3 has 12 amino acids. Deletions cut 9 bases from V and 6 bases from J, with 11 bases between. Germline assignment: CDR1 LNHDA and CDR2 SQIVND (reference sequence). Written as DNA, the CDR3 is TGTGCCAGCAAGATGGGGGCCGGGGAGCTGTTTTTT. It encodes CASKMGAGELFF.

This clonotype was found a few times. The chain recombines TRBV7-9 with TRBJ2-7, with D uncertain. The ends were cut back, 3 bases at V and 3 bases at J, with 12 bases in the middle. The CDR3 sequence is 14 residues long. Germline-derived CDR1 and CDR2 are SEHNR and FQNEAQ (reference sequence). The CDR3 loop is CASSFTGLVYEQYF. The CDR3 coding sequence is TGTGCCAGCAGCTTCACGGGTTTGGTCTACGAGCAGTACTTC.

This rearrangement joins TRBV29-1 to TRBJ2-3; D might be TRBD1 or TRBD2, each matching 5 bases. This CDR3 region has 13 residues. Germline CDR1 and CDR2: SQVTM and ANQGSEA. V lost 3 bases to trimming and J lost 3 bases, with 10 bases between them. The CDR3 nucleotides read TGCAGCGTTGATAATGAGGGGACAGATACGCAGTATTTT. Encoded protein: CSVDNEGTDTQYF.

This clonotype was recorded many times. The rearrangement links TRBV11-3 to TRBJ2-3; TRBD2 agrees at 11 bases. Germline-derived CDR1 and CDR2 are SGHNT and YENEEA. With 5 bases clipped from V and 3 bases from J, the junction kept 10 bases outside the gene matches. The CDR3 runs 17 residues. CDR3 coding DNA: TGTGCCAGCAGCCTACCGGGACTAGCGGTGAAAACAGATACGCAGTATTTT. Its protein product is CASSLPGLAVKTDTQYF.

By sample fraction, this clonotype is medium-sized. V gene TRBV7-9 combines with J gene TRBJ1-1; D is perhaps TRBD1 (5 bases). Germline V lookup: CDR1 SEHNR, CDR2 FQNEAQ (reference sequence). The CDR3 has 15 residues. V was cut by 4 bases and J by 3 bases, with 15 bases left in between. The CDR3 DNA reads TGTGCCAGCAGCTCGATCCGGGGCGGGTACACTGAAGCTTTCTTT. Residues: CASSSIRGGYTEAFF.

This clonotype showed up many times. The chain carries TRBV19 and TRBJ2-3; no definite D call. V shed 5 bases and J shed 4 bases, with 10 bases lying between them. Per the germline V gene, CDR1 is LNHDA and CDR2 is SQIVND (reference sequence). There are 13 residues in the CDR3. The DNA of the CDR3 is TGTGCCAGTAGTGACGCACCCCCAGATACGCAGTATTTT. The encoded protein is CASSDAPPDTQYF. The full variable domain, in which reference TRBV19 and TRBJ2-3 provide the parts outside the CDR3, is DGGITQSPKYLFRKEGQNVTLSCEQNLNHDAMYWYRQDPGQGLRLIYYSQIVNDFQKGDIAEGYSVSREKKESFPLTVTSAQKNPTAFYLCASSDAPPDTQYFGPGTRLTVL.

This clonotype appeared a few times. The rearrangement links TRBV30 to TRBJ2-4, with D unclear. This CDR3 comprises 14 residues. Trimming took 1 base from V and 0 from J, leaving 7 bases between them. CDR1 is GTSNPN, CDR2 SVGIG, per germline (reference sequence). The chain's CDR3 is CAWSASLAKNIQYF. CDR3 coding DNA: TGTGCCTGGAGTGCAAGTCTAGCCAAAAACATTCAGTACTTC.

This clonotype has a count of ten or more. The CDR3 bases are TGCGCCAGCAGCCAAGATTCCGCTGACTCGAACGCCAGAGATACGCAGTATTTT. This translates into CASSQDSADSNARDTQYF. The V gene is TRBV4-3, the J gene TRBJ2-3; D unresolved. The CDR3 covers 18 residues. The ends were cut back, 0 bases at V and 5 bases at J, with 21 bases in the middle. Germline V gene sequence: CDR1 LGHNA, CDR2 YSLEER.

On this clonotype: A much larger clone lies one base from this, so it may be a read error. The V call is TRBV9, the J call TRBJ2-7; D gene uncertain. Germline loops: CDR1 SGDLS, CDR2 YYNGEE. The CDR3 spans 17 residues. V dropped 0 bases and J dropped 6 bases, with 22 bases sitting between them. CDR3 coding DNA: TGTGCCAGCAGCGTAGATGTCCCGATAGGTCCCTGGTCCGAGCAGTACTTC. The encoded protein is CASSVDVPIGPWSEQYF. Looking up the rest from reference TRBV9 and TRBJ2-7 gives the full variable domain: DSGVTQTPKHLITATGQRVTLRCSPRSGDLSVYWYQQSLDQGLQFLIQYYNGEERAKGNILERFSAQQFPDLHSELNLSSLELGDSALYFCASSVDVPIGPWSEQYFGPGTRLTVT.

This clonotype was seen a handful of times. V and J are TRBV7-6 and TRBJ2-5; D may be TRBD2 (5 bases). The CDR3 has 14 residues. The V end lost 8 bases, the J end lost 5 bases, and 18 bases lay between the germline ends. Germline V gene data show CDR1 as SGHVS and CDR2 as FNYEAQ. This chain's CDR3 is CASSSGPSRETQYF. In DNA form, the CDR3 reads TGTGCCAGCTCCAGCGGTCCTAGCCGGGAGACCCAGTACTTC.

This clonotype was recorded at least ten times. This chain joins TRBV7-8 and TRBJ1-2; D may be TRBD1 (5 bases). Trimming took 5 bases from V and 7 from J, leaving 20 bases between them. The germline gives CDR1 SGHVS, CDR2 FQNEAQ. The CDR3 is made up of 15 amino acids. CDR3 residues: CASSPVAGGVFGYTF. The CDR3 coding sequence is TGTGCCAGCAGCCCCGTGGCCGGGGGAGTATTTGGCTACACCTTC.

The table lists this clonotype with many counts. This CDR3 reads CASGTYTDGGYEQYF. In DNA, the CDR3 is TGTGCTAGTGGTACCTATACGGATGGCGGCTACGAGCAGTACTTC. The V and J genes are TRBV12-5 and TRBJ2-7; unclear D gene. The germline gives CDR1 LGHNT, CDR2 FRNRAP. The V end was cut by 5 bases, the J end by 3 bases, with 17 bases between. The CDR3 has 15 residues.

The sample holds many counts of this clonotype. The chain has TRBV11-2 and TRBJ2-1, with 13 nucleotides matching TRBD2. The germline gives CDR1 SGHAT, CDR2 FQNNGV. The J segment lost 7 bases and the V segment lost 3 bases, leaving 0 bases of the junction unmatched. The CDR3 totals 14 residues. For the CDR3, the DNA is TGTGCCAGCAGCTTGGGACTAGCGGGGAATGAGCAGTTCTTC. Translating gives CASSLGLAGNEQFF.

There are many counts of this clonotype. The chain joins TRBV19 to TRBJ1-2; 8 bases agree with TRBD1. Germline CDR1 LNHDA, CDR2 SQIVND (reference sequence). The CDR3 sequence is 14 residues long. V trimming: 4 bases; J trimming: 2 bases; junction bases outside the gene matches: 3. The CDR3 here is CASSRRQGNYGYTF. The CDR3 nucleotides are TGTGCCAGTAGTAGAAGACAGGGGAACTATGGCTACACCTTC.

The chain employs TRBV20-1 and TRBJ1-1; 7 bases line up with TRBD1. J lost 0 bases, V lost 6 bases, and 4 bases had no gene match. The germline CDR1 and CDR2 sequences are DFQATT and SNEGSKA (reference sequence). The CDR3 length is 13 residues. This CDR3 is CSAGDSLNTEAFF. The CDR3 DNA follows: TGCAGTGCGGGGGACAGCCTGAACACTGAAGCTTTCTTT.

This clonotype was seen many times. The chain combines TRBV24-1 with TRBJ2-3, with TRBD2 identical over 8 bases. Germline assignment: CDR1 KGHDR and CDR2 SFDVKD. Trimming cost V 9 bases and J 8 bases; bases outside gene matches: 9. The CDR3 runs to 13 residues. As DNA, the CDR3 is TGTGCCACCGCCAGCGGGGGAGTTGGTACGCAGTATTTT. Translating it yields CATASGGVGTQYF.

The chain carries TRBV6-5 and TRBJ1-5, with D possibly matching TRBD1 (5 bases). The CDR3 is made up of 13 amino acids. CDR1 and CDR2 from the germline V gene are MNHEY and SVGAGI. Trimming removed 4 bases from V and 6 bases from J, with 10 bases in between. CDR3 sequence: CASSSAGSQPQHF. The CDR3 DNA reads as TGTGCCAGCAGTTCGGCAGGGAGTCAGCCCCAGCATTTT.

This clonotype has only a few counts. This chain uses TRBV7-2 with TRBJ1-1, with D possibly TRBD1 on 6 matching bases. Trimming shortened V by 5 bases and J by 5 bases, and 12 bases separated the two germline ends. This CDR3 contains 13 residues. Looked up from germline, CDR1 is SGHTA and CDR2 is FQGNSA. The CDR3 coding sequence is TGTGCCAGCAGCCTCCACAGGGAAACTGAAGCTTTCTTT. As protein: CASSLHRETEAFF.

The genes are TRBV20-1 and TRBJ1-4; tentatively, D is TRBD1 (5 bases). This CDR3 region has 14 residues. Germline V lookup: CDR1 DFQATT, CDR2 SNEGSKA (reference sequence). The V and J ends lost 4 bases and 5 bases respectively, with 14 bases between them. This CDR3 is CSATLTGGNEKLFF. The CDR3, as DNA: TGCAGTGCTACTCTCACAGGAGGGAATGAAAAACTGTTTTTT.